A selection of T cell receptor beta chains follows, all from one sample in a study of cytomegalovirus exposure and HLA in healthy donors. Repertoires were generated with immunoSEQ multiplex PCR, while TCRdb's copy carries only in-frame clones and drops some. The sample includes about 150,000 clones, over 65% of them seen just once. The sample consisted of PBMCs. These receptors came from a man aged 18 to 30 in good health and CMV-seropositive. CDR3s include the opening cysteine and the closing phenylalanine or tryptophan. A D gene is named only where the DNA matches it firmly. Clone size is not always given. Where it is, it says once, few, many or a class for expanded clones.

v_gene	d_gene	abundance	j_gene	CDR3aa	CDR3nt
TRBV4-2	TRBD2	NA	TRBJ2-6	CASSQEGGAGANVLTF	TGTGCCAGCAGCCAAGAGGGGGGGGCTGGGGCCAACGTCCTGACTTTC
TRBV9	TRBD2	NA	TRBJ2-3	CASSAPGGSLTDTQYF	TGTGCCAGCAGCGCCCCGGGAGGTAGTCTCACAGATACGCAGTATTTT
TRBV5-4	TRBD2	NA	TRBJ2-7	CASSPGGVGSSYEQYF	TGTGCCAGCAGCCCGGGGGGGGTGGGGAGCTCCTACGAGCAGTACTTC
TRBV6-1	NA	few	TRBJ2-7	CASCSGSSYEQYF	TGTGCCTCCTGCTCGGGGTCAAGCTACGAGCAGTACTTC
TRBV28	TRBD1	NA	TRBJ2-1	CASSLYGTVDYNEQFF	TGTGCCAGCAGTTTATACGGGACAGTAGACTACAATGAGCAGTTCTTC
TRBV5-1	NA	NA	TRBJ2-7	CASSPDGTYEQYF	TGCGCCAGCAGCCCAGACGGGACCTACGAGCAGTACTTC
TRBV7-6	TRBD1	NA	TRBJ1-2	CASSPPGTGVGYTF	TGTGCCAGCAGCCCTCCCGGGACAGGGGTTGGCTACACCTTC
TRBV10-3	NA	NA	TRBJ1-3	CAIQGTSGNTIYF	TGTGCCATCCAGGGAACCTCTGGAAACACCATATATTTT
TRBV5-4	NA	NA	TRBJ1-6	CASSSKQATYNSPLHF	TGTGCCAGCAGCTCGAAGCAGGCGACCTATAATTCACCCCTCCACTTT
TRBV10-3	TRBD2	NA	TRBJ2-1	CAISRLAGHNEQFF	TGTGCCATCAGCCGACTAGCGGGTCACAATGAGCAGTTCTTC
TRBV18	NA	NA	TRBJ2-7	CASSPPRGSYEQYF	TGTGCCAGCTCACCACCTCGAGGGTCCTACGAGCAGTACTTC
TRBV15	NA	NA	TRBJ2-4	CATSRDLGTGRSSKNIQYF	TGTGCCACCAGCAGAGATCTAGGAACAGGACGTAGCTCCAAAAACATTCAGTACTTC
TRBV7-9	TRBD1	NA	TRBJ1-5	CASSLGTGGSNQPQHF	TGTGCCAGCAGCTTAGGGACAGGGGGAAGCAATCAGCCCCAGCATTTT
TRBV2	TRBD1	once	TRBJ1-6	CASRETGDNSPLHF	TGTGCCAGCAGGGAGACAGGGGATAATTCACCCCTCCACTTT
TRBV10-3	NA	once	TRBJ2-6	CAISRAGSGANVLTF	TGTGCCATTTCCCGAGCGGGCTCTGGGGCCAACGTCCTGACTTTC
TRBV28	NA	NA	TRBJ1-4	CASSSYPGGLGEKLFF	TGTGCCAGCAGTTCTTACCCTGGAGGCCTAGGCGAAAAACTGTTTTTT
TRBV15	TRBD1	NA	TRBJ1-2	CATSRGQADVYGYTF	TGTGCCACCAGCAGGGGACAGGCAGATGTCTATGGCTACACCTTC
TRBV6-1	NA	NA	TRBJ1-6	CASSERDNSPLHF	TGTGCCAGCAGTGAACGGGATAATTCACCCCTCCACTTT
TRBV5-6	TRBD1	NA	TRBJ1-2	CASSFTGGSKGYTF	TGTGCCAGCAGTTTCACAGGGGGCTCAAAAGGCTACACCTTC
TRBV2	TRBD1	NA	TRBJ2-1	CASSRQGWNEQFF	TGTGCCAGCTCCCGACAGGGATGGAATGAGCAGTTCTTC
TRBV7-2	NA	NA	TRBJ1-6	CASSLGGRQGALHF	TGTGCCAGCAGCTTAGGGGGCAGGCAAGGGGCCCTCCACTTT
TRBV13	TRBD2	few	TRBJ2-2	CASSLGAGVNTGELFF	TGTGCCAGCAGCTTAGGAGCGGGAGTGAACACCGGGGAGCTGTTTTTT
TRBV5-1	NA	NA	TRBJ2-1	CASSLITLGSEQFF	TGCGCCAGCAGCTTGATCACCCTGGGGAGTGAGCAGTTCTTC
TRBV4-2	TRBD2	few	TRBJ2-5	CASSQETSGGPYQETQYF	TGTGCCAGCAGCCAAGAGACTAGCGGGGGGCCGTACCAAGAGACCCAGTACTTC
TRBV6-6	NA	NA	TRBJ2-5	CASSTGGETQYF	TGTGCCAGCAGTACCGGGGGAGAGACCCAGTACTTC
TRBV27	NA	NA	TRBJ2-2	CASSSGLTENTGELFF	TGTGCCAGCAGTTCAGGACTAACAGAGAACACCGGGGAGCTGTTTTTT
TRBV5-4	NA	once	TRBJ1-1	CASSLTGRDTEAFF	TGTGCCAGCAGCTTAACAGGGAGAGACACTGAAGCTTTCTTT
TRBV30	TRBD1	NA	TRBJ1-5	CAWSVAGTTGSNQPQHF	TGTGCCTGGAGTGTCGCCGGAACGACAGGGAGCAATCAGCCCCAGCATTTT
TRBV5-4	TRBD2	NA	TRBJ2-1	CASSLAGLAGNEQFF	TGTGCCAGCAGCTTGGCCGGGCTAGCGGGGAATGAGCAGTTCTTC
TRBV29-1	NA	NA	TRBJ1-4	CSVEEGLKLFF	TGCAGCGTTGAAGAGGGCCTCAAACTGTTTTTT
TRBV6-1	NA	NA	TRBJ2-4	CASSEGQVRNIQYF	TGTGCCAGCAGTGAGGGCCAGGTCCGAAACATTCAGTACTTC
TRBV5-4	NA	once	TRBJ1-2	CASSRPRAVEYGYTF	TGTGCCAGCAGCCGCCCCCGCGCAGTGGAGTATGGCTACACCTTC
TRBV19	TRBD2	NA	TRBJ2-3	CASRSRSSGKSTDTQYF	TGTGCCAGTAGGAGTAGATCTAGCGGGAAGAGCACAGATACGCAGTATTTT